Listed below are T cell receptor beta chains from one sample, sequenced in a study of Ad26.COV2.S vaccination and SARS-CoV-2 variants. Sequencing was performed with immunoSEQ multiplex PCR; in TCRdb, only in-frame clones are kept and a portion is missing. The repertoire consists of about 680,000 clones, with 70% to 90% occurring once and the leading ten covering about 1.5%. Source: peripheral blood, taken in a trial of Ad26.COV2.S vaccine versus placebo. The receptor source for this set is a person between 18 and 65 years old who received the Ad26.COV2.S COVID-19 vaccine or a placebo. Each CDR3 is given with its conserved first and last residue. The D gene is left open where the match is weak. For some rows the clone size is stated as once, few or many, or as a class when expanded; others skip it.

d_gene	v_gene	len	j_gene	abundance	CDR3aa	CDR3nt
TRBD1	TRBV19	14	TRBJ1-1	few	CASSSAETGGQAFF	TGTGCCAGTAGTAGTGCGGAGACAGGGGGCCAGGCTTTCTTT
NA	TRBV7-6	14	TRBJ2-7	once	CASSPPGTPYEQYF	TGTGCCAGCAGCCCACCCGGGACGCCCTACGAGCAGTACTTC
TRBD1	TRBV6-6	13	TRBJ2-7	NA	CASSRTGNGEQYF	TGTGCCAGCAGCCGGACAGGGAACGGCGAGCAGTACTTC
TRBD2	TRBV3-1/TRBV3-2	14	TRBJ2-7	NA	CASSHLAGGYEQYF	TGTGCCAGCAGCCACCTAGCGGGGGGCTACGAGCAGTACTTC
TRBD1	TRBV7-8	15	TRBJ2-7	NA	CASSLVTGGGYEQYF	TGTGCCAGCAGCCTGGTGACAGGGGGTGGCTACGAGCAGTACTTC
TRBD1	TRBV5-1	16	TRBJ2-2	NA	CASSFDRDRDTGELFF	TGCGCCAGCAGCTTCGACCGGGACAGGGACACCGGGGAGCTGTTTTTT
TRBD2	TRBV6-5	16	TRBJ2-7	NA	CASSLGLADSSYEQYF	TGTGCCAGCAGTTTAGGACTAGCGGATAGCTCCTACGAGCAGTACTTC
TRBD1	TRBV6-6	12	TRBJ1-1	NA	CASSKGDRGAFF	TGTGCCAGCAGCAAAGGGGACAGGGGCGCTTTCTTT
NA	TRBV5-1	14	TRBJ2-1	NA	CASSLFPPGVEQFF	TGCGCCAGCAGCTTGTTCCCGCCGGGGGTTGAGCAGTTCTTC
TRBD1	TRBV6-1	15	TRBJ2-7	NA	CASSEVGTGNYEQYF	TGTGCCAGCAGTGAAGTGGGGACAGGGAATTACGAGCAGTACTTC
TRBD1	TRBV10-3	14	TRBJ2-5	NA	CASSARDRRETQYF	TGTGCCTCCTCCGCTCGGGACAGACGAGAGACCCAGTACTTC
NA	TRBV11-3	15	TRBJ2-3	NA	CASSRNLGGTDTQYF	TGTGCCAGCAGCCGCAACCTAGGAGGGACAGATACGCAGTATTTT
TRBD2	TRBV9	14	TRBJ2-2	NA	CASTAGVNTGELFF	TGTGCCAGCACCGCGGGGGTAAACACCGGGGAGCTGTTTTTT
NA	TRBV7-8	13	TRBJ2-5	NA	CASNQAGLETQYF	TGTGCCAGCAACCAAGCGGGTCTAGAGACCCAGTACTTC
TRBD2	TRBV9	16	TRBJ2-3	once	CASSDGLAGATDTQYF	TGTGCCAGCAGCGATGGACTAGCGGGAGCTACAGATACGCAGTATTTT
NA	TRBV19	14	TRBJ2-2	NA	CASTHGLHTGELFF	TGTGCCAGTACCCACGGACTACACACCGGGGAGCTGTTTTTT
NA	TRBV5-1	13	TRBJ1-1	NA	CASSFPGVTEAFF	TGCGCCAGCAGCTTCCCCGGGGTCACTGAAGCTTTCTTT
NA	TRBV6-5	15	TRBJ1-4	NA	CASGKAGATNEKLFF	TGTGCCAGCGGAAAAGCAGGGGCGACTAATGAAAAACTGTTTTTT
TRBD1	TRBV2	13	TRBJ1-5	NA	CASGDRDNQPQHF	TGTGCCAGCGGGGACAGGGACAATCAGCCCCAGCATTTT
TRBD2	TRBV19	17	TRBJ2-3	NA	CASRGLAGGPNTDTQYF	TGTGCCAGTAGGGGACTAGCGGGAGGCCCTAACACAGATACGCAGTATTTT
TRBD1	TRBV7-3	15	TRBJ2-3	many	CASSPGQGNTDTQYF	TGTGCCAGCAGCCCAGGACAGGGAAACACAGATACGCAGTATTTT